This TCR beta chain stems from a study of shared clonotypes between healthy human individuals. The wider study: Donor ages ranged 18 to 49 years: a couple of women, three men.

Profiling relied on immunoSEQ multiplex PCR, and the TCRdb table lists in-frame clones only, not all of them. Here the sample spans about 460,000 clones, roughly three quarters being singletons. The germline V gene has CDR1 SGHRS and CDR2 YFSETQ. The CDR3 consists of 14 residues. The ends were cut back, 3 bases at V and 5 bases at J, with 15 bases in the middle. The sequence came from a woman between 40 and 55 years old in good health. Some clones in this sample may be carry-over from other donors' samples. J is TRBJ2-7 and V is TRBV5-1, with D hard to call. What was sequenced was PBMCs. CDR3 coding DNA: TGCGCCAGCAGCTCCGGGCCCGGTCTGGACGAGCAGTACTTC. Its translation: CASSSGPGLDEQYF.